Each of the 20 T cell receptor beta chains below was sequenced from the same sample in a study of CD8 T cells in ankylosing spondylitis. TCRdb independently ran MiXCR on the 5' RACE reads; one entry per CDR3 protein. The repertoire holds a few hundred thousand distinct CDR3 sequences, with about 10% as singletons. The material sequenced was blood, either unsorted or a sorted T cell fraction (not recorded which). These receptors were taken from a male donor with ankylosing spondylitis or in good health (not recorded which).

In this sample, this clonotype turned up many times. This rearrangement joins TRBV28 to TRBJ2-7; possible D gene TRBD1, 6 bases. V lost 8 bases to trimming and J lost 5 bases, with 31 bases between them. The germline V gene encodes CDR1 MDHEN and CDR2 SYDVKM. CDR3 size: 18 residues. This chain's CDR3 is CASDQSTGTRKRVDEQYF. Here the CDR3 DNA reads TGTGCCAGCGATCAATCAACCGGGACACGCAAGAGGGTGGACGAGCAGTACTTC.

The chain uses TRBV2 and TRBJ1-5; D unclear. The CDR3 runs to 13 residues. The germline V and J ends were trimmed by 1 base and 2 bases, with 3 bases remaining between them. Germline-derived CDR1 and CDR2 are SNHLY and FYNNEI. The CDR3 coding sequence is TGTGCCAGCAGTGAAGAGGGCAATCAGCCCCAGCATTTT. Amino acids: CASSEEGNQPQHF. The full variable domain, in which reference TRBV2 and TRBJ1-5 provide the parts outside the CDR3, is EPEVTQTPSHQVTQMGQEVILRCVPISNHLYFYWYRQILGQKVEFLVSFYNNEISEKSEIFDDQFSVERPDGSNFTLKIRSTKLEDSAMYFCASSEEGNQPQHFGDGTRLSIL.

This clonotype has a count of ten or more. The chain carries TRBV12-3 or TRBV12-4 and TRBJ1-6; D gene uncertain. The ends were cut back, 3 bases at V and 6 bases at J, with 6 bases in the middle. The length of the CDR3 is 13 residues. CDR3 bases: TGTGCCAGCAGTTTGAGAGTTAATTCACCCCTCCACTTT. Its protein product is CASSLRVNSPLHF.

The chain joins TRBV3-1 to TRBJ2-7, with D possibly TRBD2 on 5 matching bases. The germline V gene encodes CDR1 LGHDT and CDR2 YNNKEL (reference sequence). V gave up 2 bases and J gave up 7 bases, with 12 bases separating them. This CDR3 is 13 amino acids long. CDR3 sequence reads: CASSQPRASEQYF. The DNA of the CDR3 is TGTGCCAGCAGCCAACCGCGGGCTTCAGAGCAGTACTTC.

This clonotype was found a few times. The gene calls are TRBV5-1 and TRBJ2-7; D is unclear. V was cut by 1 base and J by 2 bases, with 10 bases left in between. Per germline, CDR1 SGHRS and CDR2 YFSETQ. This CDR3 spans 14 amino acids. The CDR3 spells CASSLYTNTYEQYF. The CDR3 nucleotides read TGCGCCAGCAGCTTGTATACAAATACCTACGAGCAGTACTTC.

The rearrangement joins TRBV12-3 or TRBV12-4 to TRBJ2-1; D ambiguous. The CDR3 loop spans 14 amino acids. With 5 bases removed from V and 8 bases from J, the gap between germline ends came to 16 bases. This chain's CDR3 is CASSPYDRRHEQFF. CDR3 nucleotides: TGTGCCAGCAGTCCGTATGATCGGCGCCATGAGCAGTTCTTC.

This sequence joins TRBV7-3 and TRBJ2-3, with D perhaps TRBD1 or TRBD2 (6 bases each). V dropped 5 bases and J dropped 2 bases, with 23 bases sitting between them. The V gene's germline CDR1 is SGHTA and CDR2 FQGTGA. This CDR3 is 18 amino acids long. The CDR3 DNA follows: TGTGCCAGCAGCCCCCGCCCCTTAAGTGGGGGGCCCACAGATACGCAGTATTTT. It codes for CASSPRPLSGGPTDTQYF.

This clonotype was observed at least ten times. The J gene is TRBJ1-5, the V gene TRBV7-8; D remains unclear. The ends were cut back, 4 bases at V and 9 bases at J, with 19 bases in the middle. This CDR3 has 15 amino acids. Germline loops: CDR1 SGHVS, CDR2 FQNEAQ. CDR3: CASSWAEGMIMPQHF. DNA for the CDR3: TGTGCCAGCAGCTGGGCGGAAGGAATGATCATGCCCCAGCATTTT.

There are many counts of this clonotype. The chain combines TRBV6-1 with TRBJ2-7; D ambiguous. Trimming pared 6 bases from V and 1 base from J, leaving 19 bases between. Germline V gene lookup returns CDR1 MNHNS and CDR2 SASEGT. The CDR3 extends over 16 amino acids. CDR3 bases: TGTGCCAGCAGCCCCCGAGGCGTAGGGCCGTCCTACGAGCAGTACTTC. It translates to CASSPRGVGPSYEQYF.

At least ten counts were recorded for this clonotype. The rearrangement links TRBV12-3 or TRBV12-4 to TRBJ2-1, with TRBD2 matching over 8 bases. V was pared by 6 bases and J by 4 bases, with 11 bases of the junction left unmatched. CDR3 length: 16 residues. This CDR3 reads CASRLWTSSSYNEQFF. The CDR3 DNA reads TGTGCCAGCAGACTCTGGACTAGCTCTTCATACAATGAGCAGTTCTTC.

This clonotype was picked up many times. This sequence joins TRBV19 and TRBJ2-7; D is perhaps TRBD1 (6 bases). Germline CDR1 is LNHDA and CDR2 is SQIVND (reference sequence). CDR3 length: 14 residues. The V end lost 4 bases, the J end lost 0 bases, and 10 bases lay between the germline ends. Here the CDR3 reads CASSRTDSSYEQYF. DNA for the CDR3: TGTGCCAGTAGTAGGACAGACAGCTCCTACGAGCAGTACTTC.

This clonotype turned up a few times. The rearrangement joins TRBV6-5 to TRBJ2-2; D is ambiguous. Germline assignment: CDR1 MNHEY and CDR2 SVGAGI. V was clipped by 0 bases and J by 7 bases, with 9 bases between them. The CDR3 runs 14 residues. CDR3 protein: CASSYSRDGGELFF. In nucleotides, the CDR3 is TGTGCCAGCAGTTACTCAAGGGATGGCGGGGAGCTGTTTTTT.

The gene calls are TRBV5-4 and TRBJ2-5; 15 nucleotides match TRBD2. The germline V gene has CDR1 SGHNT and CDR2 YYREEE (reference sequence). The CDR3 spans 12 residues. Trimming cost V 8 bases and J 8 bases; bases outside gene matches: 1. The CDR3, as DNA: TGTGCCAGGGGACTAGCGGGGGGTACCCAGTACTTC. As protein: CARGLAGGTQYF. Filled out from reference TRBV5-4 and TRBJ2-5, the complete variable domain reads ETGVTQSPTHLIKTRGQQVTLRCSSQSGHNTVSWYQQALGQGPQFIFQYYREEENGRGNFPPRFSGLQFPNYSSELNVNALELDDSALYLCARGLAGGTQYFGPGTRLLVL.

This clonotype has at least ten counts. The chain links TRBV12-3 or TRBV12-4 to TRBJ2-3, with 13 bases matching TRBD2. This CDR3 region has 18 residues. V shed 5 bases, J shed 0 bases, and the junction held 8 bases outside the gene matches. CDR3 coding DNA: TGTGCCAGCAGTCAGCGAATGACTAGCGGGGGGAGCACAGATACGCAGTATTTT. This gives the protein CASSQRMTSGGSTDTQYF.

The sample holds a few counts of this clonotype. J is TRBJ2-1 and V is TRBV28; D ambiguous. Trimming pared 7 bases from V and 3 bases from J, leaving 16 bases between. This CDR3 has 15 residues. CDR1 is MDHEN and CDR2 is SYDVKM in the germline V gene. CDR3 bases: TGTGCCAGCAACCCACAGCTTTTAGACTACAATGAGCAGTTCTTC. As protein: CASNPQLLDYNEQFF. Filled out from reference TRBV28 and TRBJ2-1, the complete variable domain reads DVKVTQSSRYLVKRTGEKVFLECVQDMDHENMFWYRQDPGLGLRLIYFSYDVKMKEKGDIPEGYSVSREKKERFSLILESASTNQTSMYLCASNPQLLDYNEQFFGPGTRLTVL.

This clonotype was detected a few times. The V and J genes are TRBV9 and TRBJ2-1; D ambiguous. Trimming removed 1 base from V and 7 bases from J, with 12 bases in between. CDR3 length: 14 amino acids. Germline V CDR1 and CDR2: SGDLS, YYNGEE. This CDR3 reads CASSVMNLQNEQFF. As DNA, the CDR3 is TGTGCCAGCAGCGTAATGAACTTGCAGAATGAGCAGTTCTTC.

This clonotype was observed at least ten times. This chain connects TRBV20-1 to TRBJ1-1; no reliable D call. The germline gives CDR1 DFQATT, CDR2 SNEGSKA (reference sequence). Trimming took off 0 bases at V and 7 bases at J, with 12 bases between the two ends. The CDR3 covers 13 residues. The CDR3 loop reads CSARDLTGHEAFF. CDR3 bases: TGCAGTGCTAGAGATTTAACGGGCCATGAAGCTTTCTTT.

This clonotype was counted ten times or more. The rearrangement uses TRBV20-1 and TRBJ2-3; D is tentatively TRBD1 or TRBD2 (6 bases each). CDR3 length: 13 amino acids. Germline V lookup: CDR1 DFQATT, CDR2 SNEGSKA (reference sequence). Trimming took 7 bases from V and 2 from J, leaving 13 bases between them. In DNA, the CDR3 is TGCAGTGTGGGGGGCGGGAACACAGATACGCAGTATTTT. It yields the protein CSVGGGNTDTQYF.

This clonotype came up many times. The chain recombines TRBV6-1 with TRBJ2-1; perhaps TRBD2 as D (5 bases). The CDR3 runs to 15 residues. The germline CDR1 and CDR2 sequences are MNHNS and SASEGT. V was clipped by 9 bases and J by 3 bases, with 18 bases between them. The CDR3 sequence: CARLFGREFYNEQFF. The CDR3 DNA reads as TGTGCCAGACTCTTCGGACGGGAATTCTACAATGAGCAGTTCTTC.

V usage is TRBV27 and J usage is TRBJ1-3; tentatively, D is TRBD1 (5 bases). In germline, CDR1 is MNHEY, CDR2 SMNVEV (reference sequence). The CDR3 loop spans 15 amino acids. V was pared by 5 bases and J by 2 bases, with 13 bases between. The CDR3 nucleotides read TGTGCCAGCAGTCTCAGGGCTCCTCCTGGAAACACCATATATTTT. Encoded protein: CASSLRAPPGNTIYF.